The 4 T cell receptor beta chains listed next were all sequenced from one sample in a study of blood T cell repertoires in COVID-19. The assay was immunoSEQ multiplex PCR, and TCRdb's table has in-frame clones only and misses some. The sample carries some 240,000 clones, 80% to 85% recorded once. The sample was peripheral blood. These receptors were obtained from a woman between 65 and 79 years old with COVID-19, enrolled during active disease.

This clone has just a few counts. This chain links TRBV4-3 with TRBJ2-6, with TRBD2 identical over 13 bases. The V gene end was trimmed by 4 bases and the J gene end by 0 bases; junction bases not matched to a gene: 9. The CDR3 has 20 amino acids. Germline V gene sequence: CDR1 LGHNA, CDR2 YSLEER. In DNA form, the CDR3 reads TGCGCCAGCAGCCGCTGGGGACTAGCGGGAACTACCTCTGGGGCCAACGTCCTGACTTTC. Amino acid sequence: CASSRWGLAGTTSGANVLTF.

The chain's CDR3 is CSVGTSGTHEQYF. The CDR3 DNA is TGCAGCGTCGGGACTAGCGGGACCCACGAGCAGTACTTC. The J gene is TRBJ2-7, the V gene TRBV29-1; the match to TRBD2 covers 13 bases. V shed 6 bases and J 5 bases; nucleotides not matched to a gene: 4. The CDR3 consists of 13 residues. CDR1 and CDR2 from the germline V gene are SQVTM and ANQGSEA.

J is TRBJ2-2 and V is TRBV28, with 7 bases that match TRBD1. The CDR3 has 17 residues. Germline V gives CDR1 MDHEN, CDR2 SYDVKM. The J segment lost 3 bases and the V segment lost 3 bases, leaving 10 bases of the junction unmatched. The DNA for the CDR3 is TGTGCCAGCAGTTTGGTTGAGACAGGGTCGGACACCGGGGAGCTGTTTTTT. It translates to CASSLVETGSDTGELFF.

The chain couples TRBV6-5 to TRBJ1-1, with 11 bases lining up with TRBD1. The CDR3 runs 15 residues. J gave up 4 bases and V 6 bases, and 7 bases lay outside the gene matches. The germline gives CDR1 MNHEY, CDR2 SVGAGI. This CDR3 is CASRKEGQGVTEAFF. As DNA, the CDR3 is TGTGCCAGCAGGAAGGAGGGACAGGGGGTCACTGAAGCTTTCTTT.